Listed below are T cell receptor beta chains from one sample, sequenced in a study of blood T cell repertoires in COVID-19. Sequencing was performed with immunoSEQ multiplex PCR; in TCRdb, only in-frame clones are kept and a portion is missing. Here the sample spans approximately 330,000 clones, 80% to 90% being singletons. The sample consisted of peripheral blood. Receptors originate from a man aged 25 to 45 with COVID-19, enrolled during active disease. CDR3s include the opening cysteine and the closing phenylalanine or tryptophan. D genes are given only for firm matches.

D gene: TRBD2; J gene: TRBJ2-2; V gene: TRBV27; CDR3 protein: CASRTKGPTSGDYTGELFF
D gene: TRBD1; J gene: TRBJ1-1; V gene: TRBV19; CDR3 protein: CASSIPGQYTEAFF
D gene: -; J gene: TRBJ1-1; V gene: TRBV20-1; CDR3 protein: CSAVRGDGAFF
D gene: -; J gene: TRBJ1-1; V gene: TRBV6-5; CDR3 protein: CASSLNRERTEAFF
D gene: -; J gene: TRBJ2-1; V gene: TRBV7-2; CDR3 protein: CASSLGWGHDEQFF
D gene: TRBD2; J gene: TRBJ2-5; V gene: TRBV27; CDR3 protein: CASSSQGLAGGQYRETQYF
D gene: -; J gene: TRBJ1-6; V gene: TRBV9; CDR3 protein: CASSLSQDSLSPLHF
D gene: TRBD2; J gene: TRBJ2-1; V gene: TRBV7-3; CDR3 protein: CASSWAGTSGGYNEQFF
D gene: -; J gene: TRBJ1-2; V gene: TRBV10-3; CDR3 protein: CAISRDIGTYGYTF
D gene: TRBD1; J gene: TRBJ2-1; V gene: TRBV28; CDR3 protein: CASSHATGGYDEQFF
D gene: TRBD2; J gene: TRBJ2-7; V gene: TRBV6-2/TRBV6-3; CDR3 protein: CASSPPGGAIYEQYF
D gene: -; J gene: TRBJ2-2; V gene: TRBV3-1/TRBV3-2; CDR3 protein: CASSQSGWITGELFF
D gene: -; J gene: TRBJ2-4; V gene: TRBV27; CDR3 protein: CASRSRDLDIQYF